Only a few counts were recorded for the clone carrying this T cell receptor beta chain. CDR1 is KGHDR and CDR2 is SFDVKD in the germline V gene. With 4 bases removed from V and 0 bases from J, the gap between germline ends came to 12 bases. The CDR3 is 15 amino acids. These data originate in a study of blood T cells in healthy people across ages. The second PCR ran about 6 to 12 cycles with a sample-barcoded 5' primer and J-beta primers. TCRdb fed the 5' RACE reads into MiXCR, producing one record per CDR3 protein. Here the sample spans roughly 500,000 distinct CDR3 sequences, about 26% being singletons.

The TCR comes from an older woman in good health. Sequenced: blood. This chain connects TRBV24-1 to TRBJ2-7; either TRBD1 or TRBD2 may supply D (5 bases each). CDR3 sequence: CATSDPGTDSYEQYF. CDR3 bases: TGTGCCACCAGTGACCCCGGGACGGACTCCTACGAGCAGTACTTC.